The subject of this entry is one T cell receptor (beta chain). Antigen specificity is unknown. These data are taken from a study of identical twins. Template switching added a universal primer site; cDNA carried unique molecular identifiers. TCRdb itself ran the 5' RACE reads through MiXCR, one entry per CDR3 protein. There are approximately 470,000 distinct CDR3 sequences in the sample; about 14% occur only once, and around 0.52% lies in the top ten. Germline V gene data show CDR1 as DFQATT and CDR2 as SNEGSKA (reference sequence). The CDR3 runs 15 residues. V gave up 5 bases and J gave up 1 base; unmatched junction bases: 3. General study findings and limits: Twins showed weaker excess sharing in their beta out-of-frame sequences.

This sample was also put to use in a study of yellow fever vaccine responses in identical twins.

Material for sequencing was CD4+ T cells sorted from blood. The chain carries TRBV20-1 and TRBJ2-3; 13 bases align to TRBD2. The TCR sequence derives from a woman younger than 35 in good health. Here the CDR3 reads CSAGLAGARTDTQYF. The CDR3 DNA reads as TGCAGTGCTGGACTAGCGGGGGCCCGCACAGATACGCAGTATTTT.